This TCR beta chain emerged from a study of blood T cell repertoires in COVID-19. Turning to the study itself: There were acute and convalescent COVID-19 samples, and they came from the United States, Italy and Spain. From T cells, B-cell-depleted T cells, or PBMCs came the material, which was cDNA or gDNA.

In the original processing: Estimation of nucleated cell counts relied on the amplification of reference gene primers. The assay was immunoSEQ multiplex PCR, and TCRdb's table has in-frame clones only and misses some. The V and J calls and clone size were taken over from that table, and D and trimming were inferred from the DNA. This sample has 180,000 or so clones; approximately 87% occur once, and the top ten carry approximately 3.3%. The CDR3 covers 15 residues. The ends were cut back, 5 bases at V and 6 bases at J, with 17 bases in the middle. Germline loops: CDR1 WNHNN, CDR2 SYGVQD (reference sequence).

V gene TRBV10-1 combines with J gene TRBJ2-1, with D perhaps matching TRBD1 (6 bases). The clonotype originates from a man aged 18 to 30 with active or convalescent COVID-19. Sequencing was carried out using peripheral blood. The CDR3 here is CASSQTGLTLNEQFF. CDR3 nucleotide sequence: TGCGCCAGCAGTCAAACAGGGCTTACCCTCAATGAGCAGTTCTTC.